This is a list of T cell receptor beta chains from one sample in a study of radiotherapy plus CTLA-4 blockade in lung cancer. Data came from immunoSEQ multiplex PCR; TCRdb stores just in-frame clones and leaves some out. Of about 51,000 clones detected, 75% to 80% appear once; the ten largest clones hold 2.4%. The input for sequencing was peripheral blood, taken from a patient treated with radiotherapy plus ipilimumab. The receptors originated from a human donor with non-small cell lung cancer whose response to radiotherapy plus ipilimumab could not be evaluated. Each CDR3 is given with its conserved first and last residue. Fields, in order: D gene, V gene, clone size, J gene, CDR3 DNA, CDR3 protein. A D gene is named only where the DNA matches it firmly. Expanded clones are given a class, and other clones once, few, many or no size at all.

d_call: TRBD1; v_call: TRBV5-4; clone_size: -; j_call: TRBJ1-1; cdr3_nt: TGTGCCAGCAGCTCGGGACAGGTCATGAACACTGAAGCTTTCTTT; cdr3_aa: CASSSGQVMNTEAFF
d_call: -; v_call: TRBV7-3; clone_size: -; j_call: TRBJ2-5; cdr3_nt: TGTGCCAGCAACCGAGGACTCGGCGGGCGGCAAGAGACCCAGTACTTC; cdr3_aa: CASNRGLGGRQETQYF
d_call: -; v_call: TRBV28; clone_size: -; j_call: TRBJ1-1; cdr3_nt: TGTGCCAGCAGTTTATCAGCGGGGAACACTGAAGCTTTCTTT; cdr3_aa: CASSLSAGNTEAFF
d_call: -; v_call: TRBV7-9; clone_size: -; j_call: TRBJ2-7; cdr3_nt: TGTGCCAGCAGCTTAACTACCTACGAGCAGTACTTC; cdr3_aa: CASSLTTYEQYF
d_call: -; v_call: TRBV6-5; clone_size: few; j_call: TRBJ2-7; cdr3_nt: TGTGCCAGCAGTTGGGGCTGGGGCCGATCCTACGAGCAGTACTTC; cdr3_aa: CASSWGWGRSYEQYF
d_call: -; v_call: TRBV27; clone_size: -; j_call: TRBJ1-1; cdr3_nt: TGTGCCAGCAGTTTGGGGACGGGGGGCCAAACGGAAGCTTTCTTT; cdr3_aa: CASSLGTGGQTEAFF
d_call: TRBD2; v_call: TRBV7-6; clone_size: -; j_call: TRBJ2-1; cdr3_nt: TGTGCCAGCAGCCCTGGGGCCGGGACTACCCACAATGAGCAGTTCTTC; cdr3_aa: CASSPGAGTTHNEQFF
d_call: TRBD2; v_call: TRBV9; clone_size: -; j_call: TRBJ2-7; cdr3_nt: TGTGCCAGCAGCGGACATGATCTAGCGGGAGATTACGAGCAGTACTTC; cdr3_aa: CASSGHDLAGDYEQYF
d_call: TRBD2; v_call: TRBV19; clone_size: -; j_call: TRBJ2-3; cdr3_nt: TGTGCCAGTAGAAGGACTAGCGGGCGGAGCACAGATACGCAGTATTTT; cdr3_aa: CASRRTSGRSTDTQYF
d_call: -; v_call: TRBV5-1; clone_size: -; j_call: TRBJ1-3; cdr3_nt: TGCGCCAGCGCACAGGGCAGCCTCCCTGGGGGAAACACCATATATTTT; cdr3_aa: CASAQGSLPGGNTIYF
d_call: -; v_call: TRBV28; clone_size: -; j_call: TRBJ1-5; cdr3_nt: TGTGCCAGCAGGTCCCTTAGGGGGGGGCATCAGCCCCAGCATTTT; cdr3_aa: CASRSLRGGHQPQHF
d_call: TRBD1; v_call: TRBV6-5; clone_size: -; j_call: TRBJ2-1; cdr3_nt: TGTGCCTCGGGGGGACAGGGGTTTGGTGACAATGAGCAGTTCTTC; cdr3_aa: CASGGQGFGDNEQFF
d_call: TRBD2; v_call: TRBV28; clone_size: -; j_call: TRBJ2-3; cdr3_nt: TGTGCCAGCAGTTTGGTAGCGGGTACCCTCACAGATACGCAGTATTTT; cdr3_aa: CASSLVAGTLTDTQYF